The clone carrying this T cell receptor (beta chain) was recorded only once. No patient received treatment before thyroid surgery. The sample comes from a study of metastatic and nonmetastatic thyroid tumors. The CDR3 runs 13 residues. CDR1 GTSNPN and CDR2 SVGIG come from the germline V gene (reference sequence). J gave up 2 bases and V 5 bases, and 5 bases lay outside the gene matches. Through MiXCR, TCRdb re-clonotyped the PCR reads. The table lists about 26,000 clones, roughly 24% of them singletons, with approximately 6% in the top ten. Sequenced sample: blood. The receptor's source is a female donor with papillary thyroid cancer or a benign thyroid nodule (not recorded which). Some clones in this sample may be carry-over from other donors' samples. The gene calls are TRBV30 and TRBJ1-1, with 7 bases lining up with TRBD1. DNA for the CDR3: TGTGCCTGGCAGGGGGACTATAACACTGAAGCTTTCTTT. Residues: CAWQGDYNTEAFF.